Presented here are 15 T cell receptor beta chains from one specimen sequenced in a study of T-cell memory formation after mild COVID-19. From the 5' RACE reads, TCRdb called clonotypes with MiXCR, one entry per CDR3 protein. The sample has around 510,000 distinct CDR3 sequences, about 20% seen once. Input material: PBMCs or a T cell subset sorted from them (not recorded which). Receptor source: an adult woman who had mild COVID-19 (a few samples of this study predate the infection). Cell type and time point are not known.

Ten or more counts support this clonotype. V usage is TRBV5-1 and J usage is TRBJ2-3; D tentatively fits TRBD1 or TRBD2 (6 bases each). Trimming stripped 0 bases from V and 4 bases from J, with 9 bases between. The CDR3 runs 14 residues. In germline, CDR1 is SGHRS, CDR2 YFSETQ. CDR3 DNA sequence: TGCGCCAGCAGCTTGGAGGGGGGAGCAGATACGCAGTATTTT. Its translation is CASSLEGGADTQYF.

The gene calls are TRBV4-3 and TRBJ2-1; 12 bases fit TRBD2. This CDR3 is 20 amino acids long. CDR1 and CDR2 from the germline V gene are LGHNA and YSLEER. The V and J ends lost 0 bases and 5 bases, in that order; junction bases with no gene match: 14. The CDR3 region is CASSQEASGRAVFLNNEQFF. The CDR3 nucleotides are TGCGCCAGCAGCCAAGAGGCTAGCGGGAGGGCCGTGTTTCTTAACAATGAGCAGTTCTTC.

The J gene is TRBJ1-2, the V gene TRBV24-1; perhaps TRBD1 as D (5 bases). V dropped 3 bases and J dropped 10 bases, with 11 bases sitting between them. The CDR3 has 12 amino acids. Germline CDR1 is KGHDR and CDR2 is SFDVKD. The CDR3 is CATSDVVGDYTF. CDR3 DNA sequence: TGTGCCACCAGTGATGTGGTGGGGGACTACACCTTC.

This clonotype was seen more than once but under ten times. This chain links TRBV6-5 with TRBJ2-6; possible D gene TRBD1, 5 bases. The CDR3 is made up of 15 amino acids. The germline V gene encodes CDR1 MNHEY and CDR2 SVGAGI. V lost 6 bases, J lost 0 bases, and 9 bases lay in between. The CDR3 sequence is CASRTDSSGANVLTF. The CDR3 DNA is TGTGCCAGCAGAACCGACAGCTCTGGGGCCAACGTCCTGACTTTC.

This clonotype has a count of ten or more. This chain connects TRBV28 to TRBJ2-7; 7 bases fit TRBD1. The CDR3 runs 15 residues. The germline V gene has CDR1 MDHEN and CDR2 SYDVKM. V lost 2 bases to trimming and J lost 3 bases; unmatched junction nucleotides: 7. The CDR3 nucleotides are TGTGCCAGCAGTTTAGGGACAACAGGGGACTACGAGCAGTACTTC. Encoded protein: CASSLGTTGDYEQYF.

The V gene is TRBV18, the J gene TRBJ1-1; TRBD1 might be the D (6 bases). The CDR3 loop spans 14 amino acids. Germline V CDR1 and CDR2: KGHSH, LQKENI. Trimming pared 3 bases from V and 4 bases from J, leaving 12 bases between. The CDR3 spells CASSPPTGATEAFF. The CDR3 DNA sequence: TGTGCCAGCTCACCCCCGACAGGAGCCACTGAAGCTTTCTTT.

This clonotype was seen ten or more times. As DNA, the CDR3 is TGTGCCAGCAGCTTGGGCTTGTTCAGGAGCCTCAATCAGCCCCAGCATTTT. It translates to CASSLGLFRSLNQPQHF. The V call is TRBV5-5, the J call TRBJ1-5; no clear D. From germline, CDR1 is SGHKS and CDR2 YYEKEE (reference sequence). Trimming stripped 0 bases from V and 3 bases from J, with 16 bases between. This CDR3 has 17 residues.

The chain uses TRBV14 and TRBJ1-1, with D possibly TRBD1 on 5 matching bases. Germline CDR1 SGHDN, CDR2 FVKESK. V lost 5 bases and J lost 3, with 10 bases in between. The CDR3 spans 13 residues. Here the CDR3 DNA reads TGTGCCAGCAGCTCCGGGACGTACACTGAAGCTTTCTTT. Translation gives CASSSGTYTEAFF.

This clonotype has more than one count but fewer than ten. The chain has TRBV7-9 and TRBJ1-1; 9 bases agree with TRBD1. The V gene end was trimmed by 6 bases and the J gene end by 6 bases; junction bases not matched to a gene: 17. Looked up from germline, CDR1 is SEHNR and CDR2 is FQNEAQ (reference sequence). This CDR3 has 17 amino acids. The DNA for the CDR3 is TGTGCCAGCAGTTTCTCCGATACCGGGACAGGGTCTCCTGAAGCTTTCTTT. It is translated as CASSFSDTGTGSPEAFF.

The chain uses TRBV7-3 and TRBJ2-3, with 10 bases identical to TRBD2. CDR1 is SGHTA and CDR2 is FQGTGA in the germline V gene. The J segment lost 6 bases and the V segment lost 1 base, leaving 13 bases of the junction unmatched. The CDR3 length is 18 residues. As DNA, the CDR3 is TGTGCCAGCAGCTTAAGACCCGCTAGAGCGGGAGGGCCGGATACGCAGTATTTT. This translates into CASSLRPARAGGPDTQYF.

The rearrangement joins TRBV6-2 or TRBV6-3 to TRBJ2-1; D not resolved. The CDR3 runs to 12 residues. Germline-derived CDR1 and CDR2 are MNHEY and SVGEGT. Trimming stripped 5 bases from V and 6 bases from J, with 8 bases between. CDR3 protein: CASSQNTNEQFF. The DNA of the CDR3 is TGTGCCAGCAGTCAAAACACCAATGAGCAGTTCTTC.

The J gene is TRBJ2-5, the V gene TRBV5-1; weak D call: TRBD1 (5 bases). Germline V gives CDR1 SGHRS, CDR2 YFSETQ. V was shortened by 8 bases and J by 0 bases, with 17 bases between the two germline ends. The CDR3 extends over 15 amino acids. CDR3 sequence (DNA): TGCGCCAGTAGATCAGGGATCCCCTACCAAGAGACCCAGTACTTC. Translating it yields CASRSGIPYQETQYF.

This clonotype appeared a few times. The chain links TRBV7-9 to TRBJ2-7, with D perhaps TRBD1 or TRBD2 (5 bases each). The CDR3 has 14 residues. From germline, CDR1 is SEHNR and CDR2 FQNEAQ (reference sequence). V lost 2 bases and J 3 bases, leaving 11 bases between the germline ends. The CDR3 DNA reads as TGTGCCAGCAGCTTACCGTCAGGGAGCTACGAGCAGTACTTC. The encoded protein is CASSLPSGSYEQYF. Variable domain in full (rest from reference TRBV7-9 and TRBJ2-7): DTGVSQNPRHKITKRGQNVTFRCDPISEHNRLYWYRQTLGQGPEFLTYFQNEAQLEKSRLLSDRFSAERPKGSFSTLEIQRTEQGDSAMYLCASSLPSGSYEQYFGPGTRLTVT.

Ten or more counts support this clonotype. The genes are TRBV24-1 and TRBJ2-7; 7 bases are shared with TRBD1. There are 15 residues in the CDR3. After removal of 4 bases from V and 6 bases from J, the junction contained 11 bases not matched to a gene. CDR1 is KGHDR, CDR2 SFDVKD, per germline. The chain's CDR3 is CATSDPSTGNREQYF. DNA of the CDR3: TGTGCCACCAGTGACCCTTCGACAGGGAACCGCGAGCAGTACTTC.

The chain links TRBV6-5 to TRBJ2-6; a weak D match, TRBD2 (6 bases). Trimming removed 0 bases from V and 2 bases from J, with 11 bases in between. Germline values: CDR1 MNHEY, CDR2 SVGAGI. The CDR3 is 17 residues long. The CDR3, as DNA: TGTGCCAGCAGTTACTCGAAATGGGGGGCTGGGGCCAACGTCCTGACTTTC. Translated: CASSYSKWGAGANVLTF.